These T cell receptor beta chains were read from a single sample in a study of blood T cell repertoires in COVID-19. Profiled with immunoSEQ multiplex PCR; TCRdb holds only in-frame clones, not every one. The table lists about 34,000 clones, roughly 91% of them singletons. Sequencing used peripheral blood. The receptors come from a man aged 80 or over with acute or convalescent COVID-19. Both conserved end residues are part of each CDR3. Fields, in order: J gene, D gene, clone size, V gene, CDR3 protein, CDR3 DNA. A D gene is named only where the DNA matches it firmly. Not all rows give a size; the values are once, few, many and, for expanded clones, a class.

j_gene: TRBJ1-1; d_gene: NA; abundance: NA; v_gene: TRBV29-1; CDR3aa: CSVTAGATEAFF; CDR3nt: TGCAGCGTCACGGCGGGGGCGACTGAAGCTTTCTTT
j_gene: TRBJ1-2; d_gene: TRBD1; abundance: NA; v_gene: TRBV3-1/TRBV3-2; CDR3aa: CASSQAQGAGYTF; CDR3nt: TGTGCCAGCAGCCAAGCACAGGGGGCTGGCTACACCTTC
j_gene: TRBJ2-1; d_gene: TRBD1; abundance: once; v_gene: TRBV11-3; CDR3aa: CASSLGGDRGNEQFF; CDR3nt: TGTGCCAGCAGCTTGGGGGGAGACAGGGGCAATGAGCAGTTCTTC
j_gene: TRBJ1-2; d_gene: TRBD1; abundance: NA; v_gene: TRBV30; CDR3aa: CAYDRGRGRNYGYTF; CDR3nt: TGTGCCTACGACAGGGGGCGCGGGCGTAACTATGGCTACACCTTC
j_gene: TRBJ1-2; d_gene: NA; abundance: few; v_gene: TRBV29-1; CDR3aa: CSVEERGNYGYTF; CDR3nt: TGCAGCGTTGAAGAAAGAGGGAACTATGGCTACACCTTC
j_gene: TRBJ1-2; d_gene: TRBD1; abundance: NA; v_gene: TRBV29-1; CDR3aa: CSAETGKEGYTF; CDR3nt: TGCAGCGCTGAGACAGGGAAGGAAGGCTACACCTTC
j_gene: TRBJ2-5; d_gene: TRBD2; abundance: NA; v_gene: TRBV6-5; CDR3aa: CASSSQRGAEETQYF; CDR3nt: TGTGCCAGCAGTTCCCAGCGGGGGGCGGAGGAGACCCAGTACTTC
j_gene: TRBJ2-5; d_gene: NA; abundance: NA; v_gene: TRBV5-4; CDR3aa: CASSLSRGQETQYF; CDR3nt: TGTGCCAGCAGCTTATCTAGGGGCCAAGAGACCCAGTACTTC
j_gene: TRBJ1-1; d_gene: NA; abundance: NA; v_gene: TRBV29-1; CDR3aa: CSVDPPGAGTEAFF; CDR3nt: TGCAGCGTTGACCCACCAGGGGCCGGCACTGAAGCTTTCTTT
j_gene: TRBJ2-1; d_gene: TRBD2; abundance: NA; v_gene: TRBV5-1; CDR3aa: CASSPGLAGAEQFF; CDR3nt: TGCGCCAGCAGCCCTGGACTAGCGGGGGCTGAGCAGTTCTTC
j_gene: TRBJ1-2; d_gene: NA; abundance: NA; v_gene: TRBV29-1; CDR3aa: CSVGFPGRREGYTF; CDR3nt: TGCAGCGTTGGCTTCCCAGGGCGCCGGGAGGGCTACACCTTC
j_gene: TRBJ1-4; d_gene: TRBD1; abundance: once; v_gene: TRBV7-2; CDR3aa: CASSYRDRAEKLFF; CDR3nt: TGTGCCAGCAGCTACCGGGACAGGGCTGAAAAACTGTTTTTT
j_gene: TRBJ2-3; d_gene: TRBD1; abundance: NA; v_gene: TRBV19; CDR3aa: CASSLKARQGSTDTQYF; CDR3nt: TGTGCCAGTAGTCTAAAGGCCAGACAGGGTAGCACAGATACGCAGTATTTT
j_gene: TRBJ1-4; d_gene: TRBD1; abundance: NA; v_gene: TRBV11-2; CDR3aa: CASSLRPDRELLFF; CDR3nt: TGTGCCAGCAGCTTAAGGCCCGACAGGGAGCTACTGTTTTTT
j_gene: TRBJ2-3; d_gene: TRBD1; abundance: NA; v_gene: TRBV28; CDR3aa: CASSLYRDRGPDTQYF; CDR3nt: TGTGCCAGCAGTTTGTACCGGGACAGGGGGCCAGATACGCAGTATTTT
j_gene: TRBJ1-5; d_gene: TRBD1; abundance: NA; v_gene: TRBV27; CDR3aa: CASSRQGSNQPQHF; CDR3nt: TGTGCCAGCAGTCGACAGGGTTCAAATCAGCCCCAGCATTTT